Shown below are 6 T cell receptor beta chains from a single sample sequenced in a study of identical twins. TCRdb reprocessed the 5' RACE reads with MiXCR, giving one entry per CDR3 protein. Altogether a few hundred thousand distinct CDR3 sequences are present, approximately 11% being singletons, with the ten largest covering about 4.1%. These same records also appear under a second study, on yellow fever vaccine responses in identical twins.

The sample comprised memory (CD45RO+) T cells sorted from blood. These receptors were collected from a woman aged 18-29 years in good health.

The J gene is TRBJ2-3, the V gene TRBV7-2; 7 bases map to TRBD2. Per germline, CDR1 SGHTA and CDR2 FQGNSA. This CDR3 contains 14 residues. Losses at the gene ends were 4 bases for V and 9 bases for J; bases not matched to a gene: 10. In nucleotides, the CDR3 is TGTGCCAGCAGCTCGGGACTACCAGTGGGGACGCAGTATTTT. Its translation is CASSSGLPVGTQYF.

The chain employs TRBV12-3 or TRBV12-4 and TRBJ2-7; D may be TRBD1 or TRBD2 (5 bases each). This CDR3 spans 14 amino acids. V shed 5 bases and J shed 6 bases, with 17 bases lying between them. The CDR3 DNA sequence: TGTGCCAGCAGTGGGGACGGCCTGAAGGTCGAGCAGTACTTC. Its translation: CASSGDGLKVEQYF.

This clonotype was seen at least ten times. This chain connects TRBV5-1 to TRBJ2-3; D is tentatively TRBD1 or TRBD2 (5 bases each). Germline V gene lookup returns CDR1 SGHRS and CDR2 YFSETQ. V was trimmed by 0 bases and J by 0 bases, leaving 5 bases between them. The CDR3 has 14 amino acids. DNA for the CDR3: TGCGCCAGCAGCTTGGGGGACAGCACAGATACGCAGTATTTT. Amino acid sequence: CASSLGDSTDTQYF.

The J gene is TRBJ1-1, the V gene TRBV6-2 or TRBV6-3; D call uncertain. The V and J ends lost 2 bases and 11 bases respectively, with 9 bases between them. The CDR3 covers 11 residues. Per germline, CDR1 MNHEY and CDR2 SVGEGT. The CDR3: CASSYGNEAFF. In nucleotides, the CDR3 is TGTGCCAGCAGTTACGGTAATGAGGCTTTCTTT.

The chain uses TRBV10-2 and TRBJ2-7; 11 nucleotides align to TRBD1. V was clipped by 6 bases and J by 5 bases; unmatched bases: 3. The CDR3 is made up of 13 amino acids. Per the germline V gene, CDR1 is WSHSY and CDR2 is SAAADI. Written as DNA, the CDR3 is TGCGCCAGCAGGGACAGGGGGCTAAACGAGCAGTACTTC. This encodes CASRDRGLNEQYF.

The chain carries TRBV9 and TRBJ2-1, with 8 bases aligning to TRBD2. Germline CDR1 SGDLS, CDR2 YYNGEE. V was pared by 8 bases and J by 10 bases, with 5 bases of the junction left unmatched. CDR3 size: 11 residues. In DNA, the CDR3 is TGTGCCAGTGCGGGGGGAGGGGAGCAGTTCTTC. Protein product: CASAGGGEQFF.